This T cell receptor beta chain appears in the sequencing data of a study of blood T cell repertoires in COVID-19. At the level of the study: From the United States, Italy and Spain came samples of acute and convalescent COVID-19. From T cells, B-cell-depleted T cells, or PBMCs came the material, which was cDNA or gDNA.

Sequencing used immunoSEQ multiplex PCR; TCRdb keeps in-frame clones, though not all of them. The sample contains about 140,000 clones, around 89% of which appear only once. Germline V gene data show CDR1 as SGHTA and CDR2 as FQGTGA. V dropped 3 bases and J dropped 4; count of bases not matched to a gene: 5. The CDR3 extends over 16 amino acids. This chain uses TRBV7-3 with TRBJ2-1; the match to TRBD1 covers 11 bases. The specimen sequenced was peripheral blood. The receptor's source is a woman older than 75 with acute or convalescent COVID-19. CDR3 region: CASSLSGTGGYNEQFF. DNA of the CDR3: TGTGCCAGCAGCTTGTCCGGGACAGGGGGATACAATGAGCAGTTCTTC.